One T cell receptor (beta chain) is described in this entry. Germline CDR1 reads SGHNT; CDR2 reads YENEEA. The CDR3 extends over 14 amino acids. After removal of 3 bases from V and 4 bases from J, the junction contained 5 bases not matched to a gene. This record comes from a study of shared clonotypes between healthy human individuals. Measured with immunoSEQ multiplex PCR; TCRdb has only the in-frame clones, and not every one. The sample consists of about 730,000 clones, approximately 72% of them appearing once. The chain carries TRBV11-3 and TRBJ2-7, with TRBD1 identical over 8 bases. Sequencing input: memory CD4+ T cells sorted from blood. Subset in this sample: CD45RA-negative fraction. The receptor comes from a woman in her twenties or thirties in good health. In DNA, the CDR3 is TGTGCCAGCAGCTTGACAGGGGTAGGGTACGAGCAGTACTTC. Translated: CASSLTGVGYEQYF.